Sequencing of this T cell receptor (beta chain) was carried out in a study of PD-L1 blockade in urothelial cancer. Time point specified: peripheral blood 6 weeks after treatment start. Germline values: CDR1 LGHNA, CDR2 YNFKEQ. V lost 0 bases and J lost 4, with 25 bases in between. The length of the CDR3 is 20 residues. Here immunoSEQ multiplex PCR was the method, and the copy in TCRdb shows in-frame clones only, minus some. The repertoire includes some 41,000 clones, 80% to 90% of them detected once, and approximately 2.4% sits in the top ten. This receptor was taken from a man between 70 and 80 years old with urothelial cancer. The material was PBMCs, obtained around atezolizumab (anti-PD-L1) treatment. The chain couples TRBV4-2 to TRBJ1-5; D perhaps matches TRBD1 (6 bases). The CDR3 sequence: CASSQDEAMIHGTPNQPQHF. The CDR3 DNA reads TGTGCCAGCAGCCAAGATGAGGCGATGATTCACGGGACACCTAATCAGCCCCAGCATTTT.